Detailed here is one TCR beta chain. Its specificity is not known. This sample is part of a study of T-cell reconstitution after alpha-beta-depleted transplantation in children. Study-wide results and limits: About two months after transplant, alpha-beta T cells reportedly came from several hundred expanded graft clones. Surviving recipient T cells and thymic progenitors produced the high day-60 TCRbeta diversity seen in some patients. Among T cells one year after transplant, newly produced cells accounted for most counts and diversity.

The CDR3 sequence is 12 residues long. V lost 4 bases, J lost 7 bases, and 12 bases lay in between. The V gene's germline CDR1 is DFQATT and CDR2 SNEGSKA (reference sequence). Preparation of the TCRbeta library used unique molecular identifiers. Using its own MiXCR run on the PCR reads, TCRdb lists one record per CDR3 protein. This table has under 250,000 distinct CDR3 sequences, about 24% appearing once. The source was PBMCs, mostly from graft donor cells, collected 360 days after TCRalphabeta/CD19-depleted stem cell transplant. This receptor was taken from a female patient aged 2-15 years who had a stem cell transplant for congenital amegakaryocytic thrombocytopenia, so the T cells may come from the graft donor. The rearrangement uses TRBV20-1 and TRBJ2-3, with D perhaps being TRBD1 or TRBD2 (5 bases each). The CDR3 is CSAMTGRNTQYF. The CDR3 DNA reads TGCAGTGCTATGACGGGGCGGAATACGCAGTATTTT.